One sample yielded the 27 T cell receptor beta chains listed below, sequenced in a study of vaccination effects on CD4 cells after COVID-19. Measured with immunoSEQ multiplex PCR; TCRdb has only the in-frame clones, and not every one. Of under 25,000 clones in the sample, around 80% were seen once. These receptors have no known antigen. Viral peptide pools were used in the ViraFEST assay to expand antigen-specific CD4+ T cells, and sequencing came afterward. Scientists isolated CD4+ T cells after a roughly ten-day culture period ended. All vaccine recipients tested negative for nucleocapsid antibodies and had never contracted SARS-CoV-2 infection. The sample consisted of CD4+ T cells from PBMCs cultured with HCoV-NL63 spike peptides, taken before COVID-19 vaccination. Every receptor here comes from a human donor who received a COVID-19 vaccine.

J is TRBJ1-2 and V is TRBV3-1 (or the pseudogene TRBV3-2); D is uncertain. The length of the CDR3 is 15 residues. Germline V gene lookup returns CDR1 LGHDT and CDR2 YNNKEL (reference sequence). Trimming removed 4 bases at V and 2 bases at J, with 14 bases between. The CDR3 bases are TGTGCCAGCAGCCTATACGAACAGCCAAACTATGGCTACACCTTC. Translated, it gives CASSLYEQPNYGYTF.

V is TRBV3-1 (or the pseudogene TRBV3-2) and J is TRBJ1-1; 8 positions agree with TRBD1. The CDR3 sequence is 14 residues long. Trimming took 3 bases from V and 3 from J; bases not matched to a gene: 3. The V gene's germline CDR1 is LGHDT and CDR2 YNNKEL (reference sequence). DNA for the CDR3: TGTGCCAGCAGCCAGGAGACAGGGGACACTGAAGCTTTCTTT. Protein: CASSQETGDTEAFF.

This clone turned up a few times. CDR3 in amino acids: CASSPTYASNQPQHF. The CDR3 DNA sequence: TGTGCCAGCAGTCCTACTTATGCGAGCAATCAGCCCCAGCATTTT. This chain links TRBV6-5 with TRBJ1-5, with D unclear. With 5 bases removed from V and 1 base from J, the gap between germline ends came to 12 bases. CDR1 is MNHEY, CDR2 SVGAGI, per germline. The CDR3 sequence is 15 residues long.

V is TRBV13 and J is TRBJ2-3; tentative D call: TRBD2 (6 bases). V was pared by 0 bases and J by 1 base, with 8 bases between. The germline gives CDR1 PRHDT, CDR2 FYEKMQ (reference sequence). This CDR3 spans 15 amino acids. The CDR3 protein is CASSLGGGGTDTQYF. CDR3 sequence (DNA): TGTGCCAGCAGCTTAGGCGGGGGTGGCACAGATACGCAGTATTTT.

The chain joins TRBV5-4 to TRBJ1-1; D might be TRBD1 (6 bases). Germline loops: CDR1 SGHNT, CDR2 YYREEE (reference sequence). The CDR3 runs to 18 residues. Between the trimmed V and J ends, which lost 0 bases and 2 bases, there was a span of 20 bases. The CDR3 DNA follows: TGTGCCAGCAGCTTGGTGAGGGGGGCAGGAAGATATAACACTGAAGCTTTCTTT. Encoded protein: CASSLVRGAGRYNTEAFF.

V and J are TRBV5-4 and TRBJ2-5, with D possibly called TRBD1 or TRBD2 (5 bases each). Trimming cost V 4 bases and J 5 bases, with 9 bases left between them. The germline gives CDR1 SGHNT, CDR2 YYREEE (reference sequence). This CDR3 region has 12 residues. The CDR3 DNA sequence: TGTGCCAGCAGCCGGGACGGTGAGACCCAGTACTTC. This encodes CASSRDGETQYF.

The chain carries TRBV5-6 and TRBJ2-7; TRBD1 might be the D (5 bases). The germline V gene has CDR1 SGHDT and CDR2 YYEEEE. Between the trimmed V and J ends, which lost 4 bases and 1 base, there was a span of 15 bases. The CDR3 has 15 residues. CDR3 DNA: TGTGCCAGCAGCAAGGGGCGCGCTAGATCCTACGAGCAGTACTTC. Protein: CASSKGRARSYEQYF.

The genes are TRBV28 and TRBJ2-2, with D maybe TRBD1 (6 bases). This CDR3 region has 15 residues. Trimming cost V 9 bases and J 1 base, with 15 bases left between them. Per germline, CDR1 MDHEN and CDR2 SYDVKM. The CDR3 DNA reads as TGTGCCAGTACGTCAGGGGCACAGAACACCGGGGAGCTGTTTTTT. Its translation: CASTSGAQNTGELFF.

The sample holds one count of this clone. The V call is TRBV9, the J call TRBJ1-3; D not resolved. Per the germline V gene, CDR1 is SGDLS and CDR2 is YYNGEE. V lost 0 bases to trimming and J lost 0 bases, with 7 bases between them. The CDR3 has 15 residues. This CDR3 reads CASSVATGSGNTIYF. Written as DNA, the CDR3 is TGTGCCAGCAGCGTAGCGACGGGCTCTGGAAACACCATATATTTT.

The chain recombines TRBV6-5 with TRBJ2-7, with D perhaps TRBD1 (6 bases). CDR3 length: 14 residues. Trimming left V 2 bases short and J 6 bases short, with 14 bases between. CDR1 MNHEY and CDR2 SVGAGI come from the germline V gene. Here the CDR3 reads CASSYLQGTGEQYF. CDR3 bases: TGTGCCAGCAGTTACCTCCAGGGGACGGGCGAGCAGTACTTC.

The CDR3 DNA is TGTGCCAGTAGTATACGGGCACCGGGACAGGGTTCCTACAATGAGCAGTTCTTC. Amino acids: CASSIRAPGQGSYNEQFF. The V and J genes are TRBV19 and TRBJ2-1; 9 nucleotides align to TRBD1. Per germline, CDR1 LNHDA and CDR2 SQIVND (reference sequence). V lost 2 bases to trimming and J lost 1 base; unmatched junction nucleotides: 9. This CDR3 is built from 18 residues.

This chain links TRBV27 with TRBJ2-5, with 8 bases fitting TRBD2. The length of the CDR3 is 15 residues. Looked up from germline, CDR1 is MNHEY and CDR2 is SMNVEV (reference sequence). Losses at the gene ends were 4 bases for V and 0 bases for J; bases not matched to a gene: 4. The CDR3 nucleotides are TGTGCCAGCAGTTACGGTAGCGGGAACCAAGAGACCCAGTACTTC. It translates to CASSYGSGNQETQYF.

The chain couples TRBV5-6 to TRBJ1-2; the D gene is possibly TRBD1 (5 bases). The CDR3 contains 14 residues. The V end was cut by 4 bases, the J end by 2 bases, with 12 bases between. Germline assignment: CDR1 SGHDT and CDR2 YYEEEE. CDR3 nucleotides: TGTGCCAGCAGCCGGGGCGACAGAAACTATGGCTACACCTTC. Protein product: CASSRGDRNYGYTF.

In this sample, this clone turned up a few times. The chain uses TRBV5-1 and TRBJ2-1; 7 nucleotides agree with TRBD2. The CDR3 loop spans 14 amino acids. Germline V gene data show CDR1 as SGHRS and CDR2 as YFSETQ. Trimming took 3 bases from V and 4 from J; bases not matched to a gene: 4. In nucleotides, the CDR3 is TGCGCCAGCAGCTCAGCGGGGTCTTACAATGAGCAGTTCTTC. Its translation: CASSSAGSYNEQFF.

The chain joins TRBV19 to TRBJ2-7, with D perhaps assigned TRBD1 or TRBD2 (5 bases each). Germline lookup yields CDR1 LNHDA and CDR2 SQIVND (reference sequence). This CDR3 comprises 14 residues. V gave up 4 bases and J gave up 2 bases, with 12 bases separating them. The CDR3 loop reads CASSTRDGAYEQYF. The CDR3 DNA follows: TGTGCCAGTAGTACCCGGGACGGAGCCTACGAGCAGTACTTC.

The rearrangement links TRBV15 to TRBJ1-1; weak D call: TRBD1 (5 bases). The CDR3 totals 15 residues. The germline V gene has CDR1 LNHNV and CDR2 YYDKDF (reference sequence). The germline V and J ends were trimmed by 4 bases and 2 bases, with 14 bases remaining between them. In nucleotides, the CDR3 is TGTGCCACCAGCACCCCCGATTGGGACAACACTGAAGCTTTCTTT. This translates into CATSTPDWDNTEAFF.

Relative to its sample, this clone is medium-sized. The J gene is TRBJ2-6, the V gene TRBV25-1, with TRBD2 as a possible D gene (7 bases). The V gene lost 7 bases and the J gene lost 15 bases, with 16 bases spanning the gap. The germline V gene encodes CDR1 MGHDK and CDR2 SYGVNS. There are 12 residues in the CDR3. In DNA form, the CDR3 reads TGTGCCAGCACGGGGGGCCGGGGAGACCTGACTTTC. Translating gives CASTGGRGDLTF.

This clone was recorded a few times. This rearrangement joins TRBV5-8 to TRBJ1-5; D is ambiguous. The CDR3 is 15 residues long. Germline V gives CDR1 SGHTS, CDR2 YDEGEE. Trimming took 4 bases from V and 0 from J, leaving 11 bases between them. CDR3 region: CASSLDGYSNQPQHF. The CDR3, as DNA: TGTGCCAGCAGCCTCGACGGATATAGCAATCAGCCCCAGCATTTT.

The CDR3 nucleotides read TGCGCCAGCAGCATGGACGGTAACTATGGCTACACCTTC. Protein product: CASSMDGNYGYTF. This chain uses TRBV5-1 with TRBJ1-2; D is unresolved. The V and J ends lost 4 bases and 1 base respectively, with 8 bases between them. The CDR3 length is 13 residues. Per germline, CDR1 SGHRS and CDR2 YFSETQ.

The chain is built from TRBV6-1 and TRBJ1-5, with D perhaps matching TRBD1 (5 bases). CDR3 length: 19 residues. Germline CDR1 and CDR2: MNHNS and SASEGT. Trimming removed 4 bases from V and 0 bases from J, with 22 bases in between. The CDR3 coding sequence is TGTGCCAGCAGTGCCCCACACAGGAAAGGGCCGTATAGCAATCAGCCCCAGCATTTT. The encoded protein is CASSAPHRKGPYSNQPQHF.

The rearrangement uses TRBV5-4 and TRBJ2-1; tentatively, D is TRBD1 (8 bases). The CDR3 is 16 amino acids. The germline CDR1 and CDR2 sequences are SGHNT and YYREEE (reference sequence). V was trimmed by 1 base and J by 5 bases, leaving 16 bases between them. The CDR3 protein is CASSLSGQGLNNEQFF. As DNA, the CDR3 is TGTGCCAGCAGCTTGTCTGGACAGGGACTAAACAATGAGCAGTTCTTC.

This chain links TRBV28 with TRBJ1-2; D remains ambiguous. The germline CDR1 and CDR2 sequences are MDHEN and SYDVKM. Trimming stripped 6 bases from V and 3 bases from J, with 8 bases between. The CDR3 length is 12 residues. The CDR3 sequence is CASRPPYYGYTF. In DNA, the CDR3 is TGTGCCAGCAGACCCCCTTACTATGGCTACACCTTC.

A few counts support this clone. V usage is TRBV2 and J usage is TRBJ1-3; 7 bases align to TRBD1. Germline loops: CDR1 SNHLY, CDR2 FYNNEI. V trimming: 2 bases; J trimming: 12 bases; junction bases outside the gene matches: 4. The CDR3 contains 12 residues. The CDR3 protein is CASSENDRVIYF. The CDR3 DNA follows: TGTGCCAGCAGTGAAAATGACAGGGTCATATATTTT.

In this sample, this clone turned up a few times. The rearrangement joins TRBV19 to TRBJ1-1, with D possibly being TRBD1 (5 bases). Germline CDR1 reads LNHDA; CDR2 reads SQIVND (reference sequence). Between the trimmed V and J ends, which lost 3 bases and 1 base, there was a span of 9 bases. CDR3 length equals 14 residues. The CDR3, as DNA: TGTGCCAGTAGTATGGGGCAAGGGAACACTGAAGCTTTCTTT. Encoded protein: CASSMGQGNTEAFF.

This chain uses TRBV10-1 with TRBJ1-3; D remains unclear. The CDR3 sequence is 16 residues long. Trimming cost V 5 bases and J 2 bases, with 16 bases left between them. Germline CDR1 WNHNN, CDR2 SYGVQD (reference sequence). The CDR3: CASSSFTERPGNTIYF. CDR3 DNA: TGCGCCAGCAGTTCTTTTACAGAGCGTCCTGGAAACACCATATATTTT.

The chain recombines TRBV27 with TRBJ1-1; D gene unclear. Germline-derived CDR1 and CDR2 are MNHEY and SMNVEV (reference sequence). CDR3 length: 18 amino acids. Trimming took 2 bases from V and 3 from J, leaving 22 bases between them. The CDR3 bases are TGTGCCAGCAGTTTAGGGCGGGTTCTGTCAGTCCCGGACACTGAAGCTTTCTTT. This codes for CASSLGRVLSVPDTEAFF.

The chain joins TRBV18 to TRBJ1-4; 11 bases agree with TRBD1. The V and J ends lost 9 bases and 5 bases, in that order; junction bases with no gene match: 5. The CDR3 runs 14 residues. Looked up from germline, CDR1 is KGHSH and CDR2 is LQKENI. CDR3 in amino acids: CASNGQGANEKLFF. In DNA form, the CDR3 reads TGTGCCAGTAATGGACAGGGGGCAAATGAAAAACTGTTTTTT.